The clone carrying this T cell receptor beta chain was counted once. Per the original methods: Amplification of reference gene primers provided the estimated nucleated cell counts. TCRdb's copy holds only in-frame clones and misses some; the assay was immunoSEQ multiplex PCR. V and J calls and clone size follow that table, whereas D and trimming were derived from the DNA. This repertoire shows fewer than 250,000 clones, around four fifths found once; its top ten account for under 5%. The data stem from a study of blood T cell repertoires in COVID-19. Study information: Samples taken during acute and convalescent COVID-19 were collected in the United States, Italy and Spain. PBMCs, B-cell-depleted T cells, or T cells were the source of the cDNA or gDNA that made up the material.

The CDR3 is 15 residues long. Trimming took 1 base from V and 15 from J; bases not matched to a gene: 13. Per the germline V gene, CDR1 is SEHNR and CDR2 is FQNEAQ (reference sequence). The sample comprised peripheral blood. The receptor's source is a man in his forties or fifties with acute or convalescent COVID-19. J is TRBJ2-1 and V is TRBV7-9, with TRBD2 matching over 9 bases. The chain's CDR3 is CASSLGRGVAGVGFF. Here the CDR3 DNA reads TGTGCCAGCAGCTTAGGGCGAGGGGTAGCGGGAGTTGGGTTCTTC. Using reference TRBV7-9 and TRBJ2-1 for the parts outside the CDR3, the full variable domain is DTGVSQNPRHKITKRGQNVTFRCDPISEHNRLYWYRQTLGQGPEFLTYFQNEAQLEKSRLLSDRFSAERPKGSFSTLEIQRTEQGDSAMYLCASSLGRGVAGVGFFGPGTRLTVL.